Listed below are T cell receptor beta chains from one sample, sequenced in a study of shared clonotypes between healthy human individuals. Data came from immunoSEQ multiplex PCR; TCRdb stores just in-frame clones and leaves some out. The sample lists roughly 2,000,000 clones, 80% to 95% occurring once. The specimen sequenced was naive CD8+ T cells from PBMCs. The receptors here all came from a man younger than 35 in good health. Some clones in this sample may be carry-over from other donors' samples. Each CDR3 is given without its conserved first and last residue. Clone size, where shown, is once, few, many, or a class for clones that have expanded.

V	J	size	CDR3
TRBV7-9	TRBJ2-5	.	ASSLVSPDEETQY
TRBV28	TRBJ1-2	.	ASSSPGTALGGYT
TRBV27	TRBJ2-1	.	ASTPTGYNEQF
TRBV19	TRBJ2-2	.	ASSPGVNTGELF
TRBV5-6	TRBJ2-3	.	ASSLSPRASTDTQY
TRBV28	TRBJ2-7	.	ASSFTAGQGFEQY
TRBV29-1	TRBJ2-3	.	SVEGDRGNPTDTQY
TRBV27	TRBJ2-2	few	ASSLWGTAGELF
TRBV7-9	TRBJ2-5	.	ASSLWAFGQETQY
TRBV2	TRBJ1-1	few	ASSHPITEAF
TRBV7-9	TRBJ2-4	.	ASSLGAGTAKNIQY
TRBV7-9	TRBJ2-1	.	ASSALDSYNEQF
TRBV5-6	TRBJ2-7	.	ASTMDRAYEQY
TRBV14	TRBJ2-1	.	ASSPFQGSYNEQF
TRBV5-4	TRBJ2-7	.	ASSFGGLYEQY
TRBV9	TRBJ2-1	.	ASSGRLAGNEQF
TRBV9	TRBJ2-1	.	ASSSLGLAFYNEQF
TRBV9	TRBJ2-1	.	ASSVGPASGRASGEQF
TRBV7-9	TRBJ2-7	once	ASSTMYEQY
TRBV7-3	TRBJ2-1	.	ASSLTSGTSSYNEQF
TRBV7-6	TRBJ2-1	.	ASSLSRGGGRAGEQF
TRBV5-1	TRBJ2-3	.	ASSLTSGIRADTQY
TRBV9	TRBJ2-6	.	ASSVVRSGANVLT
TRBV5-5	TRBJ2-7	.	ASSPWVGQYYEQY